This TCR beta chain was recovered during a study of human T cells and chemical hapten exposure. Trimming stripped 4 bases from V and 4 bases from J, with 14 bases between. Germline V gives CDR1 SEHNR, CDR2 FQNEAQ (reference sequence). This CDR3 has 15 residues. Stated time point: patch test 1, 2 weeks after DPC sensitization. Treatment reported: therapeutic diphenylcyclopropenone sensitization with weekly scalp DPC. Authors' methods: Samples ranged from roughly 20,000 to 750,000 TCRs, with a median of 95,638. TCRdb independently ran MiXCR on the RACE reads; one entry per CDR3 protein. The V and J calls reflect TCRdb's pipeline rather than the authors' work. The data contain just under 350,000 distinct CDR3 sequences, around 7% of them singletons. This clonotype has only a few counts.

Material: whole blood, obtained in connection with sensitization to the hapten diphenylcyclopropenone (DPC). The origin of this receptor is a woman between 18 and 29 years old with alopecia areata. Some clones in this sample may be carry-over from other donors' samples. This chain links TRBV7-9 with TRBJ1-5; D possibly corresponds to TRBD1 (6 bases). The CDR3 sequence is CASSSGTRLNQPQHF. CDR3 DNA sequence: TGTGCCAGCAGCTCAGGGACACGACTTAATCAGCCCCAGCATTTT.